The present T cell receptor (beta chain) was sequenced within a study of early T cells in non-severe SARS-CoV-2 infection (dated by TCRdb to about 2021). About the study as a whole: TCR sequencing used bulk RNA from unsorted whole blood, so alpha and beta chains could not be paired. General findings and caveats noted by the study authors: VDJdb matching was skewed toward anti-spike CD8 responses, so virus-specific expansions were likely underestimated and private and CD4 specificities were missed.

This was a case-control study nested in a cohort of healthcare workers in London, UK, who had nasopharyngeal swab PCR tests and blood samples taken every week. Between 23 and 31 March 2020, the week of the UK lockdown, healthcare workers were enrolled and then followed up weekly for as long as 16 weeks. According to the germline V gene (reference sequence), CDR1 reads SEHNR and CDR2 reads FQNEAQ. The CDR3 contains 14 residues, cysteine and phenylalanine counted. The kept DNA is CDR3 alone, 42 bases in frame from the first base. V is clipped by 4 bases and J by 4 bases, and the sequence between their germline boundaries is 13 bases long. This clonotype was seen ten or more times. It lacks a known antigen. It has no much larger one-base neighbor in the sample; base qualities were not kept. Receptor amplification or capture employed 5' RACE. The listed sequencing device is NextSeq 500. The TCR library protocol attached unique molecular identifiers to individual cDNA molecules to correct for sequencing error and PCR bias. Both TCR alpha and beta chains were sequenced, and tight co-correlation was observed between alpha and beta sequence abundances in each sample. In the paper's pipeline: Decombinator V4 was used to annotate the V gene, J gene and CDR3 of the TCR sequences. Expanded TCRs were defined as changing significantly between any two time points under a Poisson model with p below 0.0001. TCR abundances were normalised to the total number of TCRs sequenced per sample and were expressed as counts per million. TRAV1-2 paired with TRAJ12, TRAJ20 or TRAJ33 defined MAIT TCRs, while TRAV10 paired with TRAJ18 defined iNKT TCRs. VDJdb, accessed 1 November 2021, was searched for CMV, EBV and SARS-CoV-2 annotated TCRs, with TCRs annotated for multiple antigens excluded. The public sequencing data were trimmed at Q25 with fastp and processed into clonotypes with MiXCR by TCRdb, which kept only in-frame beta chains. Rows matching on CDR3 protein sequence are summarized as one entry with the most common DNA and genes. These V and J calls rely on TCRdb rather than the paper's analysis. In this sample the table shows about 67,000 distinct CDR3 sequences, about 9.9% of which occur a single time. The ten largest clones take up 3.5% to 4.5% of the sample.

The chain uses TRBV7-9 and TRBJ1-1; matching of 5 bases hints at TRBD1 as the D gene. Material: whole blood. The TCR sequence derives from an adult who was a healthcare worker with PCR-confirmed SARS-CoV-2 infection or an uninfected control (not recorded which). In nucleotides, the sequence is TGTGCCAGCAGCTCCTGGGAGGGGTCCACTGAAGCTTTCTTT. It translates to CASSSWEGSTEAFF.